Described below is a single TCR beta chain sequence and its context. What it recognizes is unknown. Gene names are mouse gene names. The CDR3 extends 1 residue past the end of the read, so its final part is completed from the germline J gene. Time point reported: mouse harvest day 14 after allogeneic transplant. Each mouse received 10^7 T-cell-depleted marrow cells plus 10^6 splenic CD5+ T cells by tail vein. Mice had MHC-mismatched B6 into BALB/c GVHD, sampled day 7 or 14. This specimen belongs to a study of tissue T cells after allogeneic stem cell transplantation. Study-level points and caveats: Tissue-detected TCR repertoire was only partly captured by blood and spleen T cells.

This CDR3 spans 13 amino acids. V shed 4 bases and J 9 bases; nucleotides not matched to a gene: 8. Germline V CDR1 and CDR2: FNHDT, SITEND (reference sequence). The assay was immunoSEQ multiplex PCR, and TCRdb's table has in-frame clones only and misses some. The repertoire holds about 9,000 clones, roughly a third seen once, with approximately 3.4% in the top ten. The TCR originated in a female BALB/c mouse given C57BL/6 T cells with graft-versus-host disease after an allogeneic hematopoietic cell transplant. The specimen sequenced was skin. The chain joins TRBV19 to TRBJ2-7, with TRBD2 matching 9 bases. The covered CDR3 bases are TGTGCCAGCAGTTCTGGGGGGGGGATAGGACAGTAC. It specifies CASSSGGGIGQY. The whole CDR3 reads CASSSGGGIGQYF.